A selection of T cell receptor beta chains follows, all from one sample in a study of neurological immune-mediated disorders. TCRdb itself ran the 5' RACE reads through MiXCR, one entry per CDR3 protein. This repertoire shows more than 45,000 distinct CDR3 sequences, around 3.4% found once; its top ten account for about 6.3%. Input material: PBMCs. The receptor set was obtained from a man in his forties with multiple sclerosis. Both conserved end residues are part of each CDR3. Each record gives: J gene, clone size, D gene, V gene, CDR3 protein, CDR3 DNA. The D gene is left open where the match is weak. Clone size is not always given. Where it is, it says once, few, many or a class for expanded clones.

TRBJ1-5 | many | TRBD1 | TRBV5-1 | CASSPGTGGNQPQNF | TGCGCCAGCAGCCCCGGGACAGGTGGCAATCAGCCCCAGAATTTT
TRBJ2-2 | many | NA | TRBV28 | CALSTGKTHTGELFF | TGTGCCCTCTCTACAGGGAAGACCCACACCGGGGAGCTGTTTTTT
TRBJ2-7 | many | NA | TRBV7-9 | CASSFNRDTYEQYF | TGTGCCAGCAGCTTTAATAGGGACACCTACGAGCAGTACTTC
TRBJ2-5 | many | TRBD1 | TRBV5-1 | CASSRPGTEETQYF | TGCGCCAGCAGTCGACCTGGGACAGAGGAGACCCAGTACTTC
TRBJ2-7 | many | NA | TRBV28 | CASSSLQWGSRYEQYF | TGTGCCAGCAGTTCCCTCCAGTGGGGTTCGAGGTACGAGCAGTACTTC
TRBJ2-2 | many | NA | TRBV11-2 | CASSFGELFF | TGTGCCAGCAGCTTCGGGGAGCTGTTTTTT
TRBJ1-2 | many | TRBD1 | TRBV4-1 | CASSHPGTDYYGYTF | TGCGCCAGCAGCCATCCTGGGACAGATTACTATGGCTACACCTTC
TRBJ2-5 | many | NA | TRBV20-1 | CSAGRGGGQETQYF | TGCAGTGCTGGACGAGGGGGGGGGCAAGAGACCCAGTACTTC
TRBJ2-7 | many | TRBD2 | TRBV20-1 | CSAPGGQGFMDEQYF | TGCAGTGCCCCGGGGGGGCAGGGGTTTATGGACGAGCAGTACTTC
TRBJ2-5 | few | NA | TRBV4-1 | CASSQGRAGETQYF | TGCGCCAGCAGCCAAGGCAGGGCCGGAGAGACCCAGTACTTC
TRBJ2-7 | NA | NA | TRBV28 | CASSSPSASYEQYF | TGTGCCAGCAGTTCCCCCTCAGCTTCCTACGAGCAGTACTTC
TRBJ2-5 | many | NA | TRBV20-1 | CSATARGPVETQYF | TGCAGTGCCACCGCTAGGGGCCCAGTAGAGACCCAGTACTTC
TRBJ1-1 | many | TRBD1 | TRBV10-3 | CAIRTGENTEAFF | TGTGCCATAAGGACAGGAGAGAACACTGAAGCTTTCTTT
TRBJ1-2 | many | TRBD1 | TRBV9 | CASSVEPSGTVYYGYTF | TGTGCCAGCAGCGTAGAACCCAGTGGGACAGTCTACTATGGCTACACCTTC
TRBJ2-7 | many | NA | TRBV5-1 | CASSESTGGYEQYF | TGCGCCAGCAGCGAATCAACAGGTGGCTACGAGCAGTACTTC